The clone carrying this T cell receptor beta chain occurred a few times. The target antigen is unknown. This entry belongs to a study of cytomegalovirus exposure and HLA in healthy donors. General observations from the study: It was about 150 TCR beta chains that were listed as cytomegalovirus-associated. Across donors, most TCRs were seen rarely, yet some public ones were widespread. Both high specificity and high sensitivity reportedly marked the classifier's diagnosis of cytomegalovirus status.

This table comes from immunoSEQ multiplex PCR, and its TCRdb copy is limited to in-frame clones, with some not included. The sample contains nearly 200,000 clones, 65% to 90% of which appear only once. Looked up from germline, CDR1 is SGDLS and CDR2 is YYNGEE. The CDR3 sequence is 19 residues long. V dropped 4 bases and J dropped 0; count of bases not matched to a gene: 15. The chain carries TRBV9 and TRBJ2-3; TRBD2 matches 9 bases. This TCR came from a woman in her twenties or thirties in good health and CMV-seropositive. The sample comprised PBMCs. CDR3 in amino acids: CASSPRPGTSPLSTDTQYF. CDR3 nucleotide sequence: TGTGCCAGCAGCCCACGTCCCGGGACTAGCCCACTAAGCACAGATACGCAGTATTTT.